Below are 13 T cell receptor beta chains sequenced from a single sample in a study of cytomegalovirus exposure and HLA in healthy donors. The PCR made use of 60 Vbeta and 13 Jbeta primers. Sequencing used immunoSEQ multiplex PCR; TCRdb keeps in-frame clones, though not all of them. The table has 170,000 or so clones, 80% seen once. Sample: PBMCs. The receptors here all came from a boy younger than 18 in good health and CMV-seronegative.

The rearrangement uses TRBV30 and TRBJ1-1; a possible D gene is TRBD1 (6 bases). This CDR3 contains 14 residues. Germline V CDR1 and CDR2: GTSNPN, SVGIG (reference sequence). V lost 5 bases and J lost 4, with 17 bases in between. This chain's CDR3 is CAWDRRTAITEAFF. CDR3 sequence (DNA): TGTGCCTGGGATCGTAGGACAGCCATCACTGAAGCTTTCTTT. Supplemented by reference TRBV30 and TRBJ1-1, the full variable domain reads SQTIHQWPATLVQPVGSPLSLECTVEGTSNPNLYWYRQAAGRGLQLLFYSVGIGQISSEVPQNLSASRPQDRQFILSSKKLLLSDSGFYLCAWDRRTAITEAFFGQGTRLTVV.

The chain couples TRBV11-3 to TRBJ2-7, with TRBD1 matching over 10 bases. The CDR3 covers 16 residues. In germline, CDR1 is SGHNT, CDR2 YENEEA. Trimming removed 5 bases from V and 0 bases from J; junction bases left unmatched: 7. The CDR3, as DNA: TGTGCCAGCAGCCTGGGACAGGGGATGAGCTCCTACGAGCAGTACTTC. Amino acid sequence: CASSLGQGMSSYEQYF.

A remark on this clone: At one of its ends the junction is not consistent with the germline gene, which may arise from a read error. This chain uses TRBV5-1 with TRBJ1-1; maybe TRBD1 (6 bases). The CDR3 length is 12 residues. Germline lookup yields CDR1 SGHRS and CDR2 YFSETQ. The CDR3 nucleotides are TGCGCCAGCAGTTTCGACAGGCCTCCGTCTATCTTT. This codes for CASSFDRPPSIF.

This rearrangement joins TRBV6-6 to TRBJ2-3, with D maybe TRBD2 (6 bases). From germline, CDR1 is MNHNY and CDR2 SVGAGI (reference sequence). The CDR3 consists of 16 residues. Trimming shortened V by 7 bases and J by 2 bases, and 19 bases separated the two germline ends. The CDR3 protein is CASTTGVGLYTDTQYF. The CDR3 region has the DNA TGTGCCAGCACCACGGGAGTTGGACTTTACACAGATACGCAGTATTTT.

This chain connects TRBV9 to TRBJ2-2; D might be TRBD2 (6 bases). Per the germline V gene, CDR1 is SGDLS and CDR2 is YYNGEE. CDR3 length equals 15 residues. V was trimmed by 1 base and J by 0 bases, leaving 7 bases between them. This CDR3 is CASSVPGANTGELFF. CDR3 coding DNA: TGTGCCAGCAGCGTACCGGGGGCGAACACCGGGGAGCTGTTTTTT.

A few counts support this clone. The chain combines TRBV15 with TRBJ2-2; perhaps TRBD2 as D (6 bases). In germline, CDR1 is LNHNV, CDR2 YYDKDF (reference sequence). The ends were cut back, 3 bases at V and 0 bases at J, with 11 bases in the middle. The CDR3 runs 16 residues. CDR3 residues: CATSRTGLSNTGELFF. The CDR3 DNA is TGTGCCACCAGCAGGACGGGACTCTCGAACACCGGGGAGCTGTTTTTT.

As DNA, the CDR3 is TGTGCCAGCAGCTTCCCGCGGGGGAGCGAGCAGTACTTC. Protein sequence: CASSFPRGSEQYF. The rearrangement joins TRBV5-6 to TRBJ2-7; 7 nucleotides line up with TRBD2. Germline loops: CDR1 SGHDT, CDR2 YYEEEE. Trimming took 2 bases from V and 6 from J; bases not matched to a gene: 5. This CDR3 comprises 13 residues.

V and J are TRBV15 and TRBJ1-4; D is uncertain. The length of the CDR3 is 12 residues. Germline CDR1 reads LNHNV; CDR2 reads YYDKDF (reference sequence). Trimming left V 2 bases short and J 4 bases short, with 2 bases between. CDR3 in amino acids: CATSRLNEKLFF. The CDR3 nucleotides read TGTGCCACCAGCAGACTTAATGAAAAACTGTTTTTT.

V usage is TRBV19 and J usage is TRBJ2-2, with 7 bases fitting TRBD1. The V and J ends lost 6 bases and 4 bases, in that order; junction bases with no gene match: 14. CDR3 length: 17 amino acids. Germline V CDR1 and CDR2: LNHDA, SQIVND (reference sequence). The DNA for the CDR3 is TGTGCCAGTAGAATTACTCCGGGACAGTGGGGCACCGGGGAGCTGTTTTTT. Translating gives CASRITPGQWGTGELFF.

This clone was detected only a few times. The chain combines TRBV6-5 with TRBJ1-2, with a tentative D call TRBD1 (5 bases). Trimming pared 5 bases from V and 5 bases from J, leaving 12 bases between. CDR1 is MNHEY and CDR2 is SVGAGI in the germline V gene. The CDR3 is 13 residues long. The CDR3 region is CASSEAGPYGYTF. Here the CDR3 DNA reads TGTGCCAGCAGTGAAGCGGGACCGTATGGCTACACCTTC.

The rearrangement joins TRBV30 to TRBJ2-7; 9 bases fit TRBD1. The germline gives CDR1 GTSNPN, CDR2 SVGIG (reference sequence). This CDR3 region has 14 residues. V lost 1 base to trimming and J lost 1 base; unmatched junction nucleotides: 2. Here the CDR3 reads CAWSADRGSYEQYF. The CDR3 DNA is TGTGCCTGGAGTGCGGACAGGGGATCCTACGAGCAGTACTTC.

This clone was seen just once. The CDR3 region has the DNA TGTGCCAGCAGCTCCCTGAGACTAGCGGGGAACAATGAGCAGTTCTTC. Its protein is CASSSLRLAGNNEQFF. The V call is TRBV11-3, the J call TRBJ2-1; TRBD2 aligns across 11 bases. This CDR3 has 16 residues. CDR1 SGHNT and CDR2 YENEEA come from the germline V gene. The ends lost 4 bases at V and 5 bases at J; junction bases unmatched: 7.

This rearrangement joins TRBV7-9 to TRBJ2-7, with a weak D call TRBD2 (6 bases). Germline CDR1 reads SEHNR; CDR2 reads FQNEAQ (reference sequence). This CDR3 spans 15 amino acids. Between the trimmed V and J ends, which lost 4 bases and 2 bases, there was a span of 15 bases. CDR3 sequence reads: CASSYGDSYTYEQYF. In nucleotides, the CDR3 is TGTGCCAGCAGCTACGGGGACTCCTACACCTACGAGCAGTACTTC.